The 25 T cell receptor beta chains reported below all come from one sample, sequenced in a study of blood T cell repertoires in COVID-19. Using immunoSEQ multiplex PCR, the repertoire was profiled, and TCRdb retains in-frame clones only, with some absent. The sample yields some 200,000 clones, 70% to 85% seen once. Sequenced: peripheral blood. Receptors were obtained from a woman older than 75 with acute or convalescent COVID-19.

The CDR3 bases are TGTGCCAGTAGTAGGGGGCCCTACAATGAGCAGTTCTTC. Translated: CASSRGPYNEQFF. The chain has TRBV19 and TRBJ2-1; maybe TRBD1 (6 bases). Germline V gene lookup returns CDR1 LNHDA and CDR2 SQIVND (reference sequence). The V end lost 4 bases, the J end lost 2 bases, and 6 bases lay between the germline ends. The CDR3 covers 13 residues.

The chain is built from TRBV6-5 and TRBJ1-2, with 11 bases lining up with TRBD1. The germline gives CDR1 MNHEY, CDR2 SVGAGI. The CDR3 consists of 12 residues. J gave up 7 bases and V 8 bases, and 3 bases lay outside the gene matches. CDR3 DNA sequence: TGTGCCAGCCTGGACAGGGGGCTTGGCTACACCTTC. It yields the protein CASLDRGLGYTF.

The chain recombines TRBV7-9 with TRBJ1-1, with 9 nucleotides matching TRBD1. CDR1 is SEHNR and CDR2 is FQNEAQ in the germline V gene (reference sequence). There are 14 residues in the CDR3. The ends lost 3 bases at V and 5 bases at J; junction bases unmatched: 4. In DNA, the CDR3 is TGTGCCAGCAGCTTCCGGGACAGGGTAACTGAAGCTTTCTTT. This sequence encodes CASSFRDRVTEAFF.

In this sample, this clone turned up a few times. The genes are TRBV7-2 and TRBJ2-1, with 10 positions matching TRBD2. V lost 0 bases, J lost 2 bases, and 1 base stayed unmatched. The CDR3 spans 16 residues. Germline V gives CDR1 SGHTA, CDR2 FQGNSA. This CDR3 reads CASSLASGGPYNEQFF. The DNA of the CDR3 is TGTGCCAGCAGCTTAGCTAGCGGGGGGCCCTACAATGAGCAGTTCTTC.

The CDR3 DNA reads TGTGCCAGCAGCCAAGCGGTAGCGGGATTAGCCAAAAACATTCAGTACTTC. Translated, it gives CASSQAVAGLAKNIQYF. The chain employs TRBV3-1 (or the pseudogene TRBV3-2) and TRBJ2-4, with TRBD2 identical over 8 bases. There are 17 residues in the CDR3. V lost 1 base, J lost 0 bases, and 5 bases stayed unmatched. Germline CDR1 is LGHDT and CDR2 is YNNKEL (reference sequence).

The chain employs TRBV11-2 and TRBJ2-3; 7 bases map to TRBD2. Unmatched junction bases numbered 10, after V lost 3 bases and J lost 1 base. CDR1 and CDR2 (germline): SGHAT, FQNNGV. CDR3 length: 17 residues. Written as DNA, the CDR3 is TGTGCCAGCAGCTTTCCGGGGGGACGCGGTCGCACAGATACGCAGTATTTT. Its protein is CASSFPGGRGRTDTQYF.

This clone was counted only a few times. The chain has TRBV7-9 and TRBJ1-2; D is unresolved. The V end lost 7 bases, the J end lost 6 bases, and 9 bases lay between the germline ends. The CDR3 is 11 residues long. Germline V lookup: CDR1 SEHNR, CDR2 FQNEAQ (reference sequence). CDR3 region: CASTLQDGYTF. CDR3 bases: TGTGCCAGCACCCTCCAGGATGGCTACACCTTC. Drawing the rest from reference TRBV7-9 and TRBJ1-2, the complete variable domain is DTGVSQNPRHKITKRGQNVTFRCDPISEHNRLYWYRQTLGQGPEFLTYFQNEAQLEKSRLLSDRFSAERPKGSFSTLEIQRTEQGDSAMYLCASTLQDGYTFGSGTRLTVV.

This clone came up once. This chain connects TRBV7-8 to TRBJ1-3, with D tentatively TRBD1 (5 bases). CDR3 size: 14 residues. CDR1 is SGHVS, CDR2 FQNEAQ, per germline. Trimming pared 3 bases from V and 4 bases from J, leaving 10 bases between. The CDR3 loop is CASSFGGEGNTIYF. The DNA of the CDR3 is TGTGCCAGCAGCTTCGGGGGGGAAGGAAACACCATATATTTT. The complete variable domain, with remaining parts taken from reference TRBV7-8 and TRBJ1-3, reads GAGVSQSPRYKVAKRGQDVALRCDPISGHVSLFWYQQALGQGPEFLTYFQNEAQLDKSGLPSDRFFAERPEGSVSTLKIQRTQQEDSAVYLCASSFGGEGNTIYFGEGSWLTVV.

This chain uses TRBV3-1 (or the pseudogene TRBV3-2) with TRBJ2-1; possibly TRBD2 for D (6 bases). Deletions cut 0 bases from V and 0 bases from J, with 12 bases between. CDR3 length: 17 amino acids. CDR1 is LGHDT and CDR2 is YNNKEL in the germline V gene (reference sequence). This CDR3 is CASSQDQRVSSYNEQFF. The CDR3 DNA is TGTGCCAGCAGCCAAGATCAGCGGGTGAGCTCCTACAATGAGCAGTTCTTC.

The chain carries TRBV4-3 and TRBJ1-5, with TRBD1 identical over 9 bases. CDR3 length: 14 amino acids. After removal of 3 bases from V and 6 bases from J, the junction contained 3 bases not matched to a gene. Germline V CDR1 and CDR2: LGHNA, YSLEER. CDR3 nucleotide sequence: TGCGCCAGCAGCCAGGGGACAGGGCGTCAGCCCCAGCATTTT. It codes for CASSQGTGRQPQHF.

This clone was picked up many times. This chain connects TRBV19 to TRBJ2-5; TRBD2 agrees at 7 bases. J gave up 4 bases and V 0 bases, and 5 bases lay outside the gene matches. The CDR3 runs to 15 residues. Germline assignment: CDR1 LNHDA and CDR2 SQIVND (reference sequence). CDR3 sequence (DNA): TGTGCCAGTAGTATAGATCGGGGAGGGCCAGAGACCCAGTACTTC. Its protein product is CASSIDRGGPETQYF.

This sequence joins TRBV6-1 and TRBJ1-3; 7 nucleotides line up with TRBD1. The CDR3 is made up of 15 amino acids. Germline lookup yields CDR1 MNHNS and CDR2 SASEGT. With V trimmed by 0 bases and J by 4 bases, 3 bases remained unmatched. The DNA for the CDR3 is TGTGCCAGCAGTGAAGCCGGGACAGTGGGAAACACCATATATTTT. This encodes CASSEAGTVGNTIYF.

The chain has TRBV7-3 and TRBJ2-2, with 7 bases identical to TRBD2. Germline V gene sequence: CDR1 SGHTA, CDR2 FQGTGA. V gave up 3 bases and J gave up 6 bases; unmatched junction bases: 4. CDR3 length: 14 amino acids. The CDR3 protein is CASSLLAAAGELFF. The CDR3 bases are TGTGCCAGCAGCTTGCTAGCGGCGGCCGGGGAGCTGTTTTTT. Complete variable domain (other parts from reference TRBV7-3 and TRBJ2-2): GAGVSQTPSNKVTEKGKYVELRCDPISGHTALYWYRQSLGQGPEFLIYFQGTGAADDSGLPNDRFFAVRPEGSVSTLKIQRTERGDSAVYLCASSLLAAAGELFFGEGSRLTVL.

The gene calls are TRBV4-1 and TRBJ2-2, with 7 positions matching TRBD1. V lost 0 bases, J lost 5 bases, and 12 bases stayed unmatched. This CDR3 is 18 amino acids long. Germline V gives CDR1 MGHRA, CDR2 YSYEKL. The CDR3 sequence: CASSQDRQTGRWTGELFF. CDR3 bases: TGCGCCAGCAGCCAAGATCGACAGACAGGGCGATGGACCGGGGAGCTGTTTTTT.

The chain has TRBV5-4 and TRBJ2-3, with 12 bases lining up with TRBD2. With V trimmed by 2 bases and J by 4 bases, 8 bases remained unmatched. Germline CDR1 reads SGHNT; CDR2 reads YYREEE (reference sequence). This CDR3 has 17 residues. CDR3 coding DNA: TGTGCCAGCAGCTTAAGGCTAGCGGGAGGGCAAGCAGATACGCAGTATTTT. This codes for CASSLRLAGGQADTQYF.

CDR3 sequence reads: CATSDPPGGNTQYF. The CDR3 nucleotides are TGTGCCACCAGTGATCCCCCTGGCGGGAATACGCAGTATTTT. V gene TRBV24-1 combines with J gene TRBJ2-3; tentatively, D is TRBD2 (6 bases). Germline CDR1 and CDR2: KGHDR and SFDVKD. V lost 3 bases and J 7 bases, leaving 13 bases between the germline ends. The CDR3 totals 14 residues.

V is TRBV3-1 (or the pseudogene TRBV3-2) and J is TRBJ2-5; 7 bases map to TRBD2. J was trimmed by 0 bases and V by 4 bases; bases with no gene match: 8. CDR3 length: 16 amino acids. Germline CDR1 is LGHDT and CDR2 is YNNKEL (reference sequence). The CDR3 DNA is TGTGCCAGCAGCCGAACTACCGGGGGGTACCAAGAGACCCAGTACTTC. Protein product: CASSRTTGGYQETQYF.

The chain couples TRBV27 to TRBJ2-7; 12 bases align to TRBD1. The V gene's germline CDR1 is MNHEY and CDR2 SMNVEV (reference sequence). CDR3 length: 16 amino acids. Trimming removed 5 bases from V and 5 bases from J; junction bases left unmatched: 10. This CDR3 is CASSPAPGQGANEQYF. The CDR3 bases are TGTGCCAGCAGTCCTGCCCCGGGACAGGGGGCGAACGAGCAGTACTTC.

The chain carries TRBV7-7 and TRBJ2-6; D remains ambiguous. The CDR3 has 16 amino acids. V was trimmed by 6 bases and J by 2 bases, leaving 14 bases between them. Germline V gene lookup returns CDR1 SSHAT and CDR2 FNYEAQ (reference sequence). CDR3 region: CASSSGPAPGANVLTF. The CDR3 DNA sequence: TGTGCCAGCAGTTCTGGGCCCGCCCCTGGGGCCAACGTCCTGACTTTC.

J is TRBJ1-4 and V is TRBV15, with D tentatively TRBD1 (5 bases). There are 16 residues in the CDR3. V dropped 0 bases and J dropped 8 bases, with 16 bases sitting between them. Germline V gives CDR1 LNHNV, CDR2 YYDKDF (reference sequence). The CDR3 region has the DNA TGTGCCACCAGCAGAGATTTGGTTAGGGGCCGGGAAAAACTGTTTTTT. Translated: CATSRDLVRGREKLFF.

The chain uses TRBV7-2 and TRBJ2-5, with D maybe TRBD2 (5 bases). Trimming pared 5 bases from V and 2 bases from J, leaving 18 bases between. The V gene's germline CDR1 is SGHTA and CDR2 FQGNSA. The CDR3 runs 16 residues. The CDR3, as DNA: TGTGCCAGCAGCCTGTGGACTGCACCCTCGCAAGAGACCCAGTACTTC. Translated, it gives CASSLWTAPSQETQYF.

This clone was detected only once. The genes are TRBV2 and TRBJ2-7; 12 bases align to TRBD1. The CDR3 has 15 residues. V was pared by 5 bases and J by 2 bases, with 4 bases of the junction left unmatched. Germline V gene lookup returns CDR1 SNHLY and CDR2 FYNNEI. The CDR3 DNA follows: TGTGCCAGCAGTTTCGGGACAGGGGGCACCTACGAGCAGTACTTC. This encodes CASSFGTGGTYEQYF.

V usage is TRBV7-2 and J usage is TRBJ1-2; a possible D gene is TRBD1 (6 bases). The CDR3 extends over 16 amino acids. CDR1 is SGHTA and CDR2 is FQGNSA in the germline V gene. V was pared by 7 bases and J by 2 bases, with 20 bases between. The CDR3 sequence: CASTHSGAGTNYGYTF. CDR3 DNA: TGTGCCAGCACTCACTCAGGGGCAGGGACCAACTATGGCTACACCTTC.

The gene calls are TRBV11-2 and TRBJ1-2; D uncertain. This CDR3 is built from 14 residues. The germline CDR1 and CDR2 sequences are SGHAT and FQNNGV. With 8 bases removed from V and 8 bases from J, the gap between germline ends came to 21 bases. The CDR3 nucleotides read TGTGCCAGCTCCCCTTTTGGGCCTCTAGCCGGCTACACCTTC. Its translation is CASSPFGPLAGYTF.

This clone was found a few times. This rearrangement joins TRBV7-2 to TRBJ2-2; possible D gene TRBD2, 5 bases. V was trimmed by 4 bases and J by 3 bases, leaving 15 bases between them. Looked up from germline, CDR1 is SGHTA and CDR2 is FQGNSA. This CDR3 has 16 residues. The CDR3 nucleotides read TGTGCCAGCAGCTCTCCTGGTGGGAGACACACCGGGGAGCTGTTTTTT. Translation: CASSSPGGRHTGELFF.